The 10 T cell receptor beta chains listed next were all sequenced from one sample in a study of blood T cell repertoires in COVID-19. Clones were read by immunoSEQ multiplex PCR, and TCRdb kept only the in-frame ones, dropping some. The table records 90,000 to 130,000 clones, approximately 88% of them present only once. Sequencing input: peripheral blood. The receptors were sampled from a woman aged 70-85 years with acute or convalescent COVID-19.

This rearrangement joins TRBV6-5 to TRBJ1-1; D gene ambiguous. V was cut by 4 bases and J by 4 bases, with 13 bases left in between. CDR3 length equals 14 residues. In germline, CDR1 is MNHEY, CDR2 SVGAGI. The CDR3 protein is CASSFRVDSTEAFF. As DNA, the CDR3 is TGTGCCAGCAGTTTTCGAGTGGACTCCACTGAAGCTTTCTTT.

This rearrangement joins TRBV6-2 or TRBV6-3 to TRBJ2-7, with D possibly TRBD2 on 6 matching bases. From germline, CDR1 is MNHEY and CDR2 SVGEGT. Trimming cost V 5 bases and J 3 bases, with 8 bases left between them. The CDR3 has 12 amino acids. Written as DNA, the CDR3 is TGTGCCAGCAGTGGGGGGAACTACGAGCAGTACTTC. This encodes CASSGGNYEQYF.

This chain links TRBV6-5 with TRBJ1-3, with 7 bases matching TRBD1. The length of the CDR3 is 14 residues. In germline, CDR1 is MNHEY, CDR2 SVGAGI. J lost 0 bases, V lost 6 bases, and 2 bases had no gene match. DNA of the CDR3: TGTGCCAGCAGCGGGACAGTCTCTGGAAACACCATATATTTT. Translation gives CASSGTVSGNTIYF.

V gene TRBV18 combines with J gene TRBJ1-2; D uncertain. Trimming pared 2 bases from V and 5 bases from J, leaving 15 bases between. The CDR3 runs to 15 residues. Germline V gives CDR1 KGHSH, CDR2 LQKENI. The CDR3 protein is CASSPSPQQVYGYTF. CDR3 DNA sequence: TGTGCCAGCTCACCATCTCCACAGCAGGTTTATGGCTACACCTTC.

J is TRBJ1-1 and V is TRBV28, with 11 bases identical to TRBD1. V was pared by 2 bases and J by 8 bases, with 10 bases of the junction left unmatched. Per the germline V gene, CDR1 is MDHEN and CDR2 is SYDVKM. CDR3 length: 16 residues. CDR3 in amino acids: CASSLPGTGGDLEAFF. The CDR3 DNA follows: TGTGCCAGCAGTTTACCCGGGACAGGGGGAGACCTGGAAGCTTTCTTT.

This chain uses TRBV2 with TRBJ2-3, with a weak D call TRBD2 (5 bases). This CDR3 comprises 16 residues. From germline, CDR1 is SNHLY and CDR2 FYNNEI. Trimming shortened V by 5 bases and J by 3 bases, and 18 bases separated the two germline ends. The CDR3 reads CASSPAARVRTDTQYF. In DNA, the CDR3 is TGTGCCAGCAGTCCCGCGGCGAGGGTAAGGACAGATACGCAGTATTTT.

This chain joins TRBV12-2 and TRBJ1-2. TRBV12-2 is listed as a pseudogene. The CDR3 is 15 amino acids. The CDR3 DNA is TGTGCAAGTCGCTTAGCGCATATAGCTGACTATGGCTACACCTTC. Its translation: CASRLAHIADYGYTF.

CDR3 in DNA: TGTGCCAGCAGTTTGTCCCCCCCCGCGGGAGCTTTCTTT. Translated: CASSLSPPAGAFF. The chain uses TRBV28 and TRBJ1-1; D not certain. The germline V and J ends were trimmed by 3 bases and 10 bases, with 15 bases remaining between them. Germline V CDR1 and CDR2: MDHEN, SYDVKM. The CDR3 sequence is 13 residues long.

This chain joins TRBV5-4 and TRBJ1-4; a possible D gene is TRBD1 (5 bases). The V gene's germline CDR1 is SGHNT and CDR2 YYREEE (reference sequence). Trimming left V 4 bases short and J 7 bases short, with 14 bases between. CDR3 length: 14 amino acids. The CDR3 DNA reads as TGTGCCAGCAGCCCGCCGGGGGGTGGTGAAAAACTGTTTTTT. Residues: CASSPPGGGEKLFF. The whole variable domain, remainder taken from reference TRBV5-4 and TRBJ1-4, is ETGVTQSPTHLIKTRGQQVTLRCSSQSGHNTVSWYQQALGQGPQFIFQYYREEENGRGNFPPRFSGLQFPNYSSELNVNALELDDSALYLCASSPPGGGEKLFFGSGTQLSVL.

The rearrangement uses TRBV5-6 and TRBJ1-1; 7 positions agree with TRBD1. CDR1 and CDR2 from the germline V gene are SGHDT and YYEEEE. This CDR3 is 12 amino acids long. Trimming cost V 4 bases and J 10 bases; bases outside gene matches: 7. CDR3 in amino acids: CASSRDRDGAFF. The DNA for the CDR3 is TGTGCCAGCAGCCGTGACAGGGACGGAGCTTTCTTT. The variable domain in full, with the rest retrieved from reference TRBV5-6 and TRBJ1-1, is DAGVTQSPTHLIKTRGQQVTLRCSPKSGHDTVSWYQQALGQGPQFIFQYYEEEERQRGNFPDRFSGHQFPNYSSELNVNALLLGDSALYLCASSRDRDGAFFGQGTRLTVV.